The rows below give T cell receptor beta chains drawn from one sample of a study of T cell responses to AZD1222 COVID-19 vaccine. Here immunoSEQ multiplex PCR was the method, and the copy in TCRdb shows in-frame clones only, minus some. The profile shows tens of thousands of clones, roughly 84% of them singletons. The source was peripheral blood, collected 28 days after the second AZD1222 dose. The receptor source for this set is an adult who received the AZD1222 COVID-19 vaccine. CDR3s include the opening cysteine and the closing phenylalanine or tryptophan. D genes are given only for firm matches. Only some rows state a clone size, as once, few, many or a class for expanded clones.

CDR3: CASSIGAGSNQPQHF
DNA: TGTGCCAGCAGCATAGGGGCCGGTAGCAATCAGCCCCAGCATTTT
length: 15
V: TRBV27
D: NA
size: NA
J: TRBJ1-5

CDR3: CASSAGSPGETQYF
DNA: TGTGCTAGCAGCGCGGGATCCCCTGGAGAGACCCAGTACTTC
length: 14
V: TRBV7-7
D: NA
size: NA
J: TRBJ2-5

CDR3: CASMLGGGGQPQHF
DNA: TGTGCCAGCATGTTAGGTGGAGGGGGACAGCCCCAGCATTTT
length: 14
V: TRBV6-5
D: NA
size: NA
J: TRBJ1-5

CDR3: CASSSRTDYGYTF
DNA: TGTGCCAGCAGCTCACGGACAGACTATGGCTACACCTTC
length: 13
V: TRBV6-5
D: NA
size: NA
J: TRBJ1-2

CDR3: CASSLTVTQPEAFF
DNA: TGCGCCAGCAGCTTAACAGTTACCCAACCTGAAGCTTTCTTT
length: 14
V: TRBV5-1
D: NA
size: NA
J: TRBJ1-1

CDR3: CAISGTGSSSYEQYF
DNA: TGTGCCATCAGTGGTACAGGATCTAGCTCCTACGAGCAGTACTTC
length: 15
V: TRBV10-3
D: NA
size: NA
J: TRBJ2-7

CDR3: CASRDPIGELFF
DNA: TGTGCCAGCAGGGACCCCATCGGGGAGCTGTTTTTT
length: 12
V: TRBV6-5
D: NA
size: NA
J: TRBJ2-2

CDR3: CASSVTGAGNTIYF
DNA: TGTGCCAGCAGTGTAACAGGGGCTGGAAACACCATATATTTT
length: 14
V: TRBV2
D: TRBD1
size: NA
J: TRBJ1-3

CDR3: CASSGTDKQPQHF
DNA: TGTGCCAGTAGTGGGACAGACAAGCAGCCCCAGCATTTT
length: 13
V: TRBV19
D: TRBD1
size: NA
J: TRBJ1-5

CDR3: CASSTRTGYNYGYTF
DNA: TGTGCCAGCAGCACGCGGACAGGCTATAACTATGGCTACACCTTC
length: 15
V: TRBV7-9
D: TRBD1
size: NA
J: TRBJ1-2

CDR3: CASSADRGAYEQYF
DNA: TGTGCCAGCAGTGCCGACAGGGGGGCCTACGAGCAGTACTTC
length: 14
V: TRBV25-1
D: TRBD1
size: NA
J: TRBJ2-7

CDR3: CASSQDLTGVIF
DNA: TGCGCCAGCAGCCAAGACCTGACAGGGGTTATCTTC
length: 12
V: TRBV4-1
D: TRBD1
size: few
J: TRBJ1-2

CDR3: CASSIPGLAGYNEQFF
DNA: TGTGCCAGCAGCATACCGGGACTAGCGGGATACAATGAGCAGTTCTTC
length: 16
V: TRBV9
D: TRBD2
size: NA
J: TRBJ2-1

CDR3: CASSIGRGPTYGYTF
DNA: TGTGCCAGTAGTATAGGGAGAGGTCCTACCTATGGCTACACCTTC
length: 15
V: TRBV19
D: NA
size: once
J: TRBJ1-2

CDR3: CASSLEVSLYEQYF
DNA: TGCGCCAGCAGCTTGGAAGTCAGCCTATACGAGCAGTACTTC
length: 14
V: TRBV5-1
D: NA
size: NA
J: TRBJ2-7

CDR3: CAWDRGPNTEAFF
DNA: TGTGCCTGGGACAGGGGCCCTAACACTGAAGCTTTCTTT
length: 13
V: TRBV30
D: TRBD1
size: once
J: TRBJ1-1

CDR3: CASSPGQGITGELFF
DNA: TGTGCCAGCAGCCCGGGACAGGGGATCACCGGGGAGCTGTTTTTT
length: 15
V: TRBV7-3
D: TRBD1
size: few
J: TRBJ2-2

CDR3: CAWSTLFNTEAFF
DNA: TGTGCCTGGAGTACCCTGTTTAACACTGAAGCTTTCTTT
length: 13
V: TRBV30
D: NA
size: NA
J: TRBJ1-1